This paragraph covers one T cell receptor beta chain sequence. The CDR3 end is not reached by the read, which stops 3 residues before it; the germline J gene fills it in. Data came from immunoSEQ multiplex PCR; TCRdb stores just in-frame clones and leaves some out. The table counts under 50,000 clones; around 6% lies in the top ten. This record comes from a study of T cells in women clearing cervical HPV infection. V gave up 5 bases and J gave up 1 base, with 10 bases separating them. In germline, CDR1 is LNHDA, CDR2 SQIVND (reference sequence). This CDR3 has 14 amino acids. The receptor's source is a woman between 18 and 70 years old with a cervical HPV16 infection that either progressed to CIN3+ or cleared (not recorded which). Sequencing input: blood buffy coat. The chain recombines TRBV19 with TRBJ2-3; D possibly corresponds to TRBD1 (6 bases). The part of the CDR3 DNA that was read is TGTGCCAGTAGTCACAGGGTTGGCACAGATACG. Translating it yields CASSHRVGTDT. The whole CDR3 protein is CASSHRVGTDTQYF.